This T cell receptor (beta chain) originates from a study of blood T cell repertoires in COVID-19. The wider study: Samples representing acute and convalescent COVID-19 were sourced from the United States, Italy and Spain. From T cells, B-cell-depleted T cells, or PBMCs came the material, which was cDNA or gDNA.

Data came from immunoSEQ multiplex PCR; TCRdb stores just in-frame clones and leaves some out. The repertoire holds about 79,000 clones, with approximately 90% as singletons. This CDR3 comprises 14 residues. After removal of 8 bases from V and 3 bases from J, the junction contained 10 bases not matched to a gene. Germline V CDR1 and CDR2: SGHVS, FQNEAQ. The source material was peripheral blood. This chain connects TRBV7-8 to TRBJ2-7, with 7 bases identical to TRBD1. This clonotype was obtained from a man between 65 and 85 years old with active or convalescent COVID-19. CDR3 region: CASGDSLLFYEQYF. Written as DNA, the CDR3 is TGTGCCAGCGGGGACAGTCTCTTATTCTACGAGCAGTACTTC.